This T cell receptor (beta chain) originates from a study of T cells in Graves' hyperthyroidism and ophthalmopathy. This clonotype has ten or more counts. RNA transcripts were the template for amplifying TCR beta CDR3 regions. TCR CDR3 underwent first-round RT-PCR with the HTBI primer set. TCRdb ran MiXCR on the multiplex PCR reads and lists one entry per CDR3 protein. Of under 350,000 distinct CDR3 sequences in the sample, 15% to 20% were seen once. The sequencing input was blood. The TCR sequence derives from a woman aged 60-70 years with Graves' ophthalmopathy.

CDR3 coding DNA: TGTGCCAGCAGCCTATACGACTCGGTCGGGGAGCTGTTTTTT. It specifies CASSLYDSVGELFF. This sequence joins TRBV3-1 and TRBJ2-2; no definite D call. CDR1 and CDR2 (germline): LGHDT, YNNKEL (reference sequence). This CDR3 contains 14 residues. Trimming removed 4 bases from V and 7 bases from J, with 13 bases in between.